Sequencing of this T cell receptor (beta chain) was carried out in a study of blood T cells in healthy people across ages. Study-wide findings and caveats: The authors considered diversity estimates from one million T cells to be underestimates. Diversity was higher, and naive CD4+ cells more numerous, in long-lived donors than in aged donors. CMV status of donors was not determined, possibly confounding expanded clonotype changes.

V was cut by 6 bases and J by 6 bases, with 18 bases left in between. Germline CDR1 and CDR2: SQVTM and ANQGSEA. This CDR3 has 14 residues. Next came a second PCR, run for about 7 to 12 cycles, which used a sample-barcoded 5' primer along with a J-beta primer mix. Every sample gave at least 2.5 million paired-end reads containing CDR3. TCRdb passed the 5' RACE reads through MiXCR, listing each CDR3 protein once. The sample has 1 million or so distinct CDR3 sequences; around 43% are singletons. This clonotype has more than one count but fewer than ten. Its specificity is unknown. Material: blood. The chain employs TRBV29-1 and TRBJ2-1; D unresolved. This TCR derives from a woman aged 55-75 years in good health. The CDR3 region has the DNA TGCAGCGTCGCCTGGGGTCGGCAGCTCAATGAGCAGTTCTTC. This gives the protein CSVAWGRQLNEQFF.